The 23 T cell receptor beta chains in this list originate from one sample, sequenced in a study of human T cells and chemical hapten exposure. Time point in this sample: healthy volunteer bleed at 2 weeks. Unfractionated whole blood served as the source for total RNA extraction. Using its own MiXCR run on the RACE reads, TCRdb lists one record per CDR3 protein. The sample lists around 130,000 distinct CDR3 sequences, about 8.2% occurring once. Specimen: whole blood. All receptors come from a male donor in good health. Some clones in this sample may be carry-over from other donors' samples.

This clonotype was counted many times. The chain uses TRBV6-5 and TRBJ1-1; 7 nucleotides align to TRBD1. In germline, CDR1 is MNHEY, CDR2 SVGAGI. Trimming at V came to 6 bases and at J to 0 bases, leaving 7 bases not matched to a gene. The CDR3 is 15 residues long. CDR3 in amino acids: CASRINRGLNTEAFF. In nucleotides, the CDR3 is TGTGCCAGCAGGATAAACAGGGGTTTGAACACTGAAGCTTTCTTT.

V is TRBV29-1 and J is TRBJ2-3; TRBD2 matches 10 bases. The CDR3 is 17 residues long. Looked up from germline, CDR1 is SQVTM and CDR2 is ANQGSEA. V gave up 3 bases and J gave up 4 bases; unmatched junction bases: 13. The CDR3 here is CSVDEITSGTRPDTQYF. Here the CDR3 DNA reads TGCAGCGTTGATGAGATTACTAGCGGGACCCGGCCAGATACGCAGTATTTT.

The V gene is TRBV19, the J gene TRBJ1-5; D is unresolved. This CDR3 region has 16 residues. Per germline, CDR1 LNHDA and CDR2 SQIVND (reference sequence). Trimming shortened V by 3 bases and J by 3 bases, and 15 bases separated the two germline ends. The CDR3 DNA is TGTGCCAGTAGTATTCGAGAAGGATGGCCCAATCAGCCCCAGCATTTT. Residues: CASSIREGWPNQPQHF.

The chain employs TRBV20-1 and TRBJ2-3; 9 bases align to TRBD2. With V trimmed by 1 base and J by 3 bases, 5 bases remained unmatched. CDR1 DFQATT and CDR2 SNEGSKA come from the germline V gene (reference sequence). The CDR3 covers 15 residues. CDR3 bases: TGCAGTGCTAGAGGTGGCGGGGGGGCGACAGATACGCAGTATTTT. Translating gives CSARGGGGATDTQYF.

This clonotype turned up a few times. J is TRBJ1-2 and V is TRBV14, with D uncertain. The V end was cut by 1 base, the J end by 11 bases, with 20 bases between. Germline V lookup: CDR1 SGHDN, CDR2 FVKESK. The CDR3 contains 15 residues. The CDR3 reads CASSQVTFPGHPYTF. In DNA, the CDR3 is TGTGCCAGCAGCCAAGTCACCTTCCCCGGGCATCCGTACACCTTC.

This clonotype was counted ten times or more. The J gene is TRBJ2-7, the V gene TRBV27, with D possibly being TRBD1 (6 bases). The germline V gene has CDR1 MNHEY and CDR2 SMNVEV (reference sequence). With 8 bases removed from V and 0 bases from J, the gap between germline ends came to 20 bases. The CDR3 sequence is 16 residues long. The CDR3 coding sequence is TGTGCCAGCCGAATATTCGGTAGGGGGAGCTCCTACGAGCAGTACTTC. Amino acids: CASRIFGRGSSYEQYF.

This clonotype was detected a few times. The chain combines TRBV29-1 with TRBJ2-5; TRBD1 matches 8 bases. The CDR3 length is 14 residues. The J segment lost 5 bases and the V segment lost 5 bases, leaving 10 bases of the junction unmatched. Germline-derived CDR1 and CDR2 are SQVTM and ANQGSEA. The CDR3 spells CSVSPRGHFETQYF. The CDR3 region has the DNA TGCAGCGTTTCCCCCAGGGGGCATTTTGAGACCCAGTACTTC.

This clonotype appeared a few times. V and J are TRBV4-1 and TRBJ2-1; possible D gene TRBD1, 5 bases. Germline V lookup: CDR1 MGHRA, CDR2 YSYEKL. The CDR3 is 18 residues long. V lost 0 bases and J 0 bases, leaving 15 bases between the germline ends. The CDR3 sequence is CASSQDRATDRSYNEQFF. CDR3 coding DNA: TGCGCCAGCAGCCAAGATCGGGCGACAGACCGCTCCTACAATGAGCAGTTCTTC.

This clonotype was seen only a few times. V gene TRBV5-1 combines with J gene TRBJ2-7; D is ambiguous. Trimming removed 8 bases from V and 0 bases from J, with 21 bases in between. This CDR3 is built from 16 residues. Germline CDR1 is SGHRS and CDR2 is YFSETQ. As DNA, the CDR3 is TGCGCCAGTACCCCCGGCAAGGGCCGGAGCTCCTACGAGCAGTACTTC. Translation: CASTPGKGRSSYEQYF. The variable domain in full, with the rest retrieved from reference TRBV5-1 and TRBJ2-7, is KAGVTQTPRYLIKTRGQQVTLSCSPISGHRSVSWYQQTPGQGLQFLFEYFSETQRNKGNFPGRFSGRQFSNSRSEMNVSTLELGDSALYLCASTPGKGRSSYEQYFGPGTRLTVT.

The sample holds many counts of this clonotype. The gene calls are TRBV6-5 and TRBJ1-5, with 11 bases matching TRBD1. The V gene end was trimmed by 4 bases and the J gene end by 7 bases; junction bases not matched to a gene: 12. From germline, CDR1 is MNHEY and CDR2 SVGAGI. The length of the CDR3 is 17 residues. CDR3 region: CASSSGQGQGVGQPQHF. The DNA for the CDR3 is TGTGCCAGCAGTTCAGGACAGGGACAGGGGGTTGGGCAGCCCCAGCATTTT.

In its sample, this clonotype was seen many times. The chain joins TRBV11-2 to TRBJ1-3; perhaps TRBD1 as D (6 bases). Trimming left V 5 bases short and J 0 bases short, with 8 bases between. This CDR3 contains 14 residues. Germline lookup yields CDR1 SGHAT and CDR2 FQNNGV. CDR3: CASSDRPSGNTIYF. The CDR3 bases are TGTGCCAGCAGCGACAGGCCCTCTGGAAACACCATATATTTT.

In this sample, this clonotype turned up a few times. This chain links TRBV27 with TRBJ2-1; 11 nucleotides line up with TRBD2. V lost 6 bases and J lost 0; bases outside the gene matches: 7. In germline, CDR1 is MNHEY, CDR2 SMNVEV (reference sequence). The CDR3 has 17 residues. The CDR3 DNA sequence: TGTGCCAGCAGGCCGGGGACTAGCGGTCACTCCTACAATGAGCAGTTCTTC. Its translation is CASRPGTSGHSYNEQFF.

The chain couples TRBV9 to TRBJ2-3; TRBD1 matches at 7 bases. Germline V CDR1 and CDR2: SGDLS, YYNGEE. Germline trimming cut 0 bases from V and 2 bases from J; bases unmatched to any gene: 9. The CDR3 has 17 amino acids. The CDR3 is CASSVETGETLTDTQYF. CDR3 sequence (DNA): TGTGCCAGCAGCGTAGAAACAGGGGAGACCCTCACAGATACGCAGTATTTT.

This clonotype was seen many times. The rearrangement links TRBV27 to TRBJ1-1; maybe TRBD1 (6 bases). Germline-derived CDR1 and CDR2 are MNHEY and SMNVEV (reference sequence). CDR3 length: 13 amino acids. Deletions cut 8 bases from V and 6 bases from J, with 16 bases between. CDR3 bases: TGTGCCAGCGGGCGACAGGACCTCCCTGAAGCTTTCTTT. Translated: CASGRQDLPEAFF.

This clonotype showed up many times. The rearrangement joins TRBV6-5 to TRBJ1-2; unclear D gene. Per the germline V gene, CDR1 is MNHEY and CDR2 is SVGAGI. Trimming took off 3 bases at V and 8 bases at J, with 13 bases between the two ends. This CDR3 has 13 amino acids. CDR3 nucleotide sequence: TGTGCCAGCAGTTATTCCGAATTCGGCGGCTACACCTTC. This gives the protein CASSYSEFGGYTF.

This clonotype was seen more than once but under ten times. The rearrangement uses TRBV21-1 and TRBJ1-5; TRBD1, the table's D call, lacks a check against the DNA. TRBV21-1 is designated a pseudogene. CDR3 length: 19 residues. The CDR3 DNA reads as TGTGCCAGCAGCAAAGGGGTCCCGGACAGGGCCGATAGCAATCAGCCCCAGCATTTT. The encoded protein is CASSKGVPDRADSNQPQHF.

This clonotype has a count of ten or more. The rearrangement links TRBV7-9 to TRBJ2-3; 10 nucleotides line up with TRBD1. V was pared by 5 bases and J by 2 bases, with 4 bases of the junction left unmatched. Germline V gene lookup returns CDR1 SEHNR and CDR2 FQNEAQ (reference sequence). CDR3 length equals 15 residues. The CDR3 nucleotides read TGTGCCAGCAGCAGACAGGGGGCTGACACAGATACGCAGTATTTT. Amino acids: CASSRQGADTDTQYF.

The table lists this clonotype with many counts. The rearrangement uses TRBV7-2 and TRBJ1-1; TRBD1 might be the D (5 bases). The germline CDR1 and CDR2 sequences are SGHTA and FQGNSA. This CDR3 contains 14 residues. Trimming took 1 base from V and 7 from J, leaving 13 bases between them. The CDR3 nucleotides are TGTGCCAGCAGCTTAGTTGTCAGGGCTAATGAAGCTTTCTTT. Translation gives CASSLVVRANEAFF.

The gene calls are TRBV5-1 and TRBJ2-3, with 9 bases identical to TRBD1. Germline assignment: CDR1 SGHRS and CDR2 YFSETQ. Germline trimming cut 1 base from V and 4 bases from J; bases unmatched to any gene: 7. The CDR3 is 16 amino acids. CDR3 loop: CASSLMTGGGADTQYF. Here the CDR3 DNA reads TGCGCCAGCAGCTTGATGACAGGGGGGGGCGCAGATACGCAGTATTTT.

In this sample, this clonotype turned up a few times. The chain links TRBV2 to TRBJ2-4; tentative D call: TRBD2 (6 bases). Germline values: CDR1 SNHLY, CDR2 FYNNEI. This CDR3 spans 19 amino acids. V lost 3 bases to trimming and J lost 0 bases, with 21 bases between them. Here the CDR3 DNA reads TGTGCCAGCAGTGACATCCCGGGAGACTTACTACTAGCCAAAAACATTCAGTACTTC. Its protein is CASSDIPGDLLLAKNIQYF. The full variable domain, its missing parts supplied by reference TRBV2 and TRBJ2-4, is EPEVTQTPSHQVTQMGQEVILRCVPISNHLYFYWYRQILGQKVEFLVSFYNNEISEKSEIFDDQFSVERPDGSNFTLKIRSTKLEDSAMYFCASSDIPGDLLLAKNIQYFGAGTRLSVL.

The chain has TRBV20-1 and TRBJ2-7, with 9 bases fitting TRBD1. The length of the CDR3 is 13 residues. Losses at the gene ends were 7 bases for V and 0 bases for J; bases not matched to a gene: 4. Germline V lookup: CDR1 DFQATT, CDR2 SNEGSKA (reference sequence). The CDR3 loop is CSGPGQGSYEQYF. Here the CDR3 DNA reads TGCAGTGGCCCGGGACAGGGCTCCTACGAGCAGTACTTC.

This clonotype showed up just a few times. The rearrangement uses TRBV5-1 and TRBJ1-1, with a possible D match to TRBD1 (6 bases). V shed 1 base and J shed 1 base, with 8 bases lying between them. This CDR3 is built from 14 residues. The germline V gene has CDR1 SGHRS and CDR2 YFSETQ. CDR3: CASSLQGKNTEAFF. In nucleotides, the CDR3 is TGCGCCAGCAGCTTGCAGGGGAAGAACACTGAAGCTTTCTTT.

This clonotype has at least ten counts. The rearrangement joins TRBV11-1 to TRBJ2-5; 10 bases are shared with TRBD1. The germline CDR1 and CDR2 sequences are SGHAT and FQDESV (reference sequence). The CDR3 extends over 16 amino acids. Losses at the gene ends were 5 bases for V and 2 bases for J; bases not matched to a gene: 8. The CDR3 region is CASSHGQGVGQETQYF. For the CDR3, the DNA is TGTGCCAGCAGCCACGGACAGGGGGTAGGGCAAGAGACCCAGTACTTC.